This T cell receptor beta chain was captured by sequencing in a study of T cell responses to AZD1222 COVID-19 vaccine. General study points: Spike-wide vaccine-associated CD4 TCRs dominated at 160-218 and 743-854. Repertoires in all cases were sampled only once the peak T cell response had passed.

As for this clone: Its antigen is still unknown.

This CDR3 is built from 13 residues. Looked up from germline, CDR1 is LGHNA and CDR2 is YNFKEQ. V lost 2 bases and J lost 2, with 6 bases in between. The assay was immunoSEQ multiplex PCR, and TCRdb's table has in-frame clones only and misses some. The table records about 59,000 clones, roughly nine tenths of them present only once. The receptor's source is an adult who received the AZD1222 COVID-19 vaccine. This sequence joins TRBV4-2 and TRBJ2-5; D might be TRBD2 (5 bases). This sample comprised peripheral blood, obtained 28 days after the second AZD1222 dose. CDR3 protein: CASSQRTQETQYF. The CDR3 nucleotides are TGTGCCAGCAGCCAAAGGACTCAAGAGACCCAGTACTTC.